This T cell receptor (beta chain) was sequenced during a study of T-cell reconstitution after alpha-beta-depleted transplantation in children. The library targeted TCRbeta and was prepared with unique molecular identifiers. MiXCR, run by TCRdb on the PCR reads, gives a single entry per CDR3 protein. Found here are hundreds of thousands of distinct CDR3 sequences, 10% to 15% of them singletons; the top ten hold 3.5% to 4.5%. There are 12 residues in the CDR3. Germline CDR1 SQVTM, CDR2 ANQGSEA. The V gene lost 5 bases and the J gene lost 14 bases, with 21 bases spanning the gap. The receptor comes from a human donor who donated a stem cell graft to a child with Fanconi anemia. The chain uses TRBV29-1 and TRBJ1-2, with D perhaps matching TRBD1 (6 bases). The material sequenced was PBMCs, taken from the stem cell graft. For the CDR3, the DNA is TGCAGCGTTACTACACAGGGCCCGGCCGGAACCTTC. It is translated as CSVTTQGPAGTF.